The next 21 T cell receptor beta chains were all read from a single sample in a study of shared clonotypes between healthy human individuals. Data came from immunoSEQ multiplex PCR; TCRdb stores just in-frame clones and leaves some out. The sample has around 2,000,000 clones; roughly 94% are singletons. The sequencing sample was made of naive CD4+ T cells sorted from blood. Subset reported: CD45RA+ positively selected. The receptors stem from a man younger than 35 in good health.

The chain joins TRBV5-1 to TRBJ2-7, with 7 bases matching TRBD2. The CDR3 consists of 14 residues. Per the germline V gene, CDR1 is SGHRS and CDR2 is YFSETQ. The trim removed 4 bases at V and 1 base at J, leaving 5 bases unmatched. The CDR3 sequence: CASSTSSGSYEQYF. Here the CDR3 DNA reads TGCGCCAGCAGCACCTCTAGCGGTTCCTACGAGCAGTACTTC. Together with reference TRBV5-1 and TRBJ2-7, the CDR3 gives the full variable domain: KAGVTQTPRYLIKTRGQQVTLSCSPISGHRSVSWYQQTPGQGLQFLFEYFSETQRNKGNFPGRFSGRQFSNSRSEMNVSTLELGDSALYLCASSTSSGSYEQYFGPGTRLTVT.

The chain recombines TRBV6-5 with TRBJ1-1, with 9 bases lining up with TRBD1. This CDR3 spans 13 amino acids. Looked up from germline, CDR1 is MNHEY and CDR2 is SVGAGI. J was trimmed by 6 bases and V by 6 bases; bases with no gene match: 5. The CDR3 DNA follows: TGTGCCAGCAGCTCGACAGGGGGATCTGAAGCTTTCTTT. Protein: CASSSTGGSEAFF.

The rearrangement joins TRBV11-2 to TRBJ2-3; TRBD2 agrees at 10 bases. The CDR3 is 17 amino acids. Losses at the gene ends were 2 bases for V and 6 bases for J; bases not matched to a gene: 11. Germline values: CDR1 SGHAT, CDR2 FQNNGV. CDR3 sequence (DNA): TGTGCCAGCAGCTTACTGGTAGCGGGGGGCACTGTGGATACGCAGTATTTT. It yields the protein CASSLLVAGGTVDTQYF.

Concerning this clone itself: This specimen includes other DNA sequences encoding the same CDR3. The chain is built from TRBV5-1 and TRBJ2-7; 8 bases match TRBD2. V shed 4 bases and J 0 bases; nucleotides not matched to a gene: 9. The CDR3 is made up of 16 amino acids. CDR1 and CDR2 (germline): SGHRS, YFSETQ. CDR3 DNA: TGCGCCAGCAGCCCGGGGCTAGCGGGCAGCTCCTACGAGCAGTACTTC. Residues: CASSPGLAGSSYEQYF.

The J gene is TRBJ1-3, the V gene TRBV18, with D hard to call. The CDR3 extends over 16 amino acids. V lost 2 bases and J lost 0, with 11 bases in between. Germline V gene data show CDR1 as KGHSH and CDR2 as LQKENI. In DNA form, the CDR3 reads TGTGCCAGCTCACCAACAACGGGGAGCTCTGGAAACACCATATATTTT. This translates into CASSPTTGSSGNTIYF. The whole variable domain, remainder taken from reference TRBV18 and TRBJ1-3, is NAGVMQNPRHLVRRRGQEARLRCSPMKGHSHVYWYRQLPEEGLKFMVYLQKENIIDESGMPKERFSAEFPKEGPSILRIQQVVRGDSAAYFCASSPTTGSSGNTIYFGEGSWLTVV.

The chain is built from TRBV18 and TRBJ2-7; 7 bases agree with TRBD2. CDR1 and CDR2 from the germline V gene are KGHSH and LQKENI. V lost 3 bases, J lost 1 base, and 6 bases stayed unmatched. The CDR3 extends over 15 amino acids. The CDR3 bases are TGTGCCAGCTCACCGGCCGCGGGACTATCCTACGAGCAGTACTTC. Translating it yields CASSPAAGLSYEQYF.

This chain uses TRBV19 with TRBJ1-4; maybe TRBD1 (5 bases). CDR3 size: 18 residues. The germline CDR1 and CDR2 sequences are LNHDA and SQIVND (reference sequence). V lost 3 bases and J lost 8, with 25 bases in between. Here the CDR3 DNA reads TGTGCCAGTAGTATTACTGAGGGGACGCGAGGTAGCTGGGAAAAACTGTTTTTT. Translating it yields CASSITEGTRGSWEKLFF.

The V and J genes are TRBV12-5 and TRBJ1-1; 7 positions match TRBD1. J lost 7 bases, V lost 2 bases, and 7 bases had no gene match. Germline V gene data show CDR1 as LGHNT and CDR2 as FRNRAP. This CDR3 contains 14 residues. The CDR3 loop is CASGLTTGEVEAFF. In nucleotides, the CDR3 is TGTGCTAGTGGTTTGACAACAGGGGAAGTTGAAGCTTTCTTT.

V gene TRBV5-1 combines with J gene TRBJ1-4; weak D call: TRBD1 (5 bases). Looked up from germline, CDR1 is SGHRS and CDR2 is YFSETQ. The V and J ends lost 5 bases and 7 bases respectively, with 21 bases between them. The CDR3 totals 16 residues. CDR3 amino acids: CASRQTSGNIGEKLFF. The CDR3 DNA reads TGCGCCAGCAGGCAAACCTCAGGGAATATTGGTGAAAAACTGTTTTTT.

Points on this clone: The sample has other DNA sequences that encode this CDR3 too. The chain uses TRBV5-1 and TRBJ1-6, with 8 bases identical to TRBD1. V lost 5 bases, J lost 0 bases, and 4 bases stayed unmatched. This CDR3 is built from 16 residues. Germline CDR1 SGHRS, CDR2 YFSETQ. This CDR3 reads CASSFTGGSYNSPLHF. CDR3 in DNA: TGCGCCAGCAGTTTTACAGGGGGCTCCTATAATTCACCCCTCCACTTT.

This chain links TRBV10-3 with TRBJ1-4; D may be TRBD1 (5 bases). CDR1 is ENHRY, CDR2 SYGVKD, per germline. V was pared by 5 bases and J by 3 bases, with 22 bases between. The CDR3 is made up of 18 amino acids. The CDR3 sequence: CAISPRKGDGSANEKLFF. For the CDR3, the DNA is TGTGCCATCAGTCCGCGTAAAGGGGACGGCTCTGCTAATGAAAAACTGTTTTTT.

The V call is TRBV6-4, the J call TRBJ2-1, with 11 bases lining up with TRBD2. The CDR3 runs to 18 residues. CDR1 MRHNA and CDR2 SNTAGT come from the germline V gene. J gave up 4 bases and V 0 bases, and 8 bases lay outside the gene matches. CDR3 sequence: CASSDSFSGRAVYNEQFF. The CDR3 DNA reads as TGTGCCAGCAGTGACTCCTTTAGCGGGAGGGCCGTATACAATGAGCAGTTCTTC.

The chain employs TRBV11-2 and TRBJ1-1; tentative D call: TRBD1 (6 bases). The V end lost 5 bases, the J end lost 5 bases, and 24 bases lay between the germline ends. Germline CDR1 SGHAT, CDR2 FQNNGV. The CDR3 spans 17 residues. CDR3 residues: CASSLGRGRVPRTEAFF. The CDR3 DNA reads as TGTGCCAGCAGCCTTGGGCGGGGGCGAGTCCCTCGGACTGAAGCTTTCTTT.

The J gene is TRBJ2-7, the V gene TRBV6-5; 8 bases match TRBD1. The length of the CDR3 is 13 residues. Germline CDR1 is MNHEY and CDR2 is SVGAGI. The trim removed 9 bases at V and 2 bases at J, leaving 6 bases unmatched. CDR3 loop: CASRTGRTYEQYF. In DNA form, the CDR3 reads TGTGCCAGTAGGACAGGGAGAACCTACGAGCAGTACTTC.

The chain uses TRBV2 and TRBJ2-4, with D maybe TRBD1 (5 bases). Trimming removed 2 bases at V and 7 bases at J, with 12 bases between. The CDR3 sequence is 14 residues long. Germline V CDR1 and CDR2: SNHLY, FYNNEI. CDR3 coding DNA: TGTGCCAGCAGTGAATGGGGCAACCCCAACATTCAGTACTTC. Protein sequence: CASSEWGNPNIQYF.

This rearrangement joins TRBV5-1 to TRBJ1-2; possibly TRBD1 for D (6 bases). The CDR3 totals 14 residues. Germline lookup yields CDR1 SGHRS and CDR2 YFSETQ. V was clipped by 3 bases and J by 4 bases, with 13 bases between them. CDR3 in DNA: TGCGCCAGCAGCTGGAACAGGGATGGCTATGGCTACACCTTC. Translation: CASSWNRDGYGYTF.

As DNA, the CDR3 is TGCGCCAGCAGCCAAGATCCTAGTTGGGCTGAAGCTTTCTTT. Amino acids: CASSQDPSWAEAFF. J is TRBJ1-1 and V is TRBV4-3; D unresolved. The CDR3 sequence is 14 residues long. Trimming took 0 bases from V and 6 from J, leaving 11 bases between them. Germline V lookup: CDR1 LGHNA, CDR2 YSLEER.

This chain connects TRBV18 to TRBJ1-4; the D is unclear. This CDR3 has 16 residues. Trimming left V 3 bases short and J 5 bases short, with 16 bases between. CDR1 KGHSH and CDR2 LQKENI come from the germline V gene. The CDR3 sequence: CASSPAEVLTNEKLFF. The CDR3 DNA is TGTGCCAGCTCACCGGCGGAGGTTTTAACAAATGAAAAACTGTTTTTT.

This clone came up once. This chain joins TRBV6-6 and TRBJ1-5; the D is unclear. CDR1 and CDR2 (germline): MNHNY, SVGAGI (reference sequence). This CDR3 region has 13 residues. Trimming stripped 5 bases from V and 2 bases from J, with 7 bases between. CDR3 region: CASSETGNQPQHF. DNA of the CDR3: TGTGCCAGCAGTGAGACCGGCAATCAGCCCCAGCATTTT.

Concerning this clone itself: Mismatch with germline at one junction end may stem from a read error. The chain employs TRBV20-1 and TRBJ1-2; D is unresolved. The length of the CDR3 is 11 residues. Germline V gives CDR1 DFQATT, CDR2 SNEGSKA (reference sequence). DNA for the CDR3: TGCAGTGCTAGAGATGCTAACCTCGTTAGCTTC. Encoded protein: CSARDANLVSF.

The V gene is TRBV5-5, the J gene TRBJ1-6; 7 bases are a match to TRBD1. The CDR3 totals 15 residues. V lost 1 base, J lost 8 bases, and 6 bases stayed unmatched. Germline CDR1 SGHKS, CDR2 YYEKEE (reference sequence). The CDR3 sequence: CASSLIFQGDSPLHF. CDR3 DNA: TGTGCCAGCAGCTTGATATTCCAGGGGGATTCACCCCTCCACTTT. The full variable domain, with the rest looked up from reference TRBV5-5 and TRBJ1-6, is DAGVTQSPTHLIKTRGQQVTLRCSPISGHKSVSWYQQVLGQGPQFIFQYYEKEERGRGNFPDRFSARQFPNYSSELNVNALLLGDSALYLCASSLIFQGDSPLHFGNGTRLTVT.